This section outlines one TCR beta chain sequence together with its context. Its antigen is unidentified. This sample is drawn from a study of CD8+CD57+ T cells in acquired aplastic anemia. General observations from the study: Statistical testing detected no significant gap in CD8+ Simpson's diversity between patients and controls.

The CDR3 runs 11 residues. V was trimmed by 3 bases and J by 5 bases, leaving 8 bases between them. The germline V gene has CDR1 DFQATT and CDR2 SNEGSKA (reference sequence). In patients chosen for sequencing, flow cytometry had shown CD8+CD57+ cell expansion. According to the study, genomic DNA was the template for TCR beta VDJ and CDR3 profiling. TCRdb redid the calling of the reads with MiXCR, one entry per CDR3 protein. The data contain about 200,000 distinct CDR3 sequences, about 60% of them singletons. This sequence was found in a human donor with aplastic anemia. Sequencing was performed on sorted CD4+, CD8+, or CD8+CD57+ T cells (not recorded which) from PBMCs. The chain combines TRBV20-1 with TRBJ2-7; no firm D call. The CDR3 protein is CSARDGDEQYF. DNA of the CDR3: TGCAGTGCTAGGGATGGCGACGAGCAGTACTTC.